This T cell receptor (beta chain) came from a study of molecular identifiers for immune sequencing clone quantification. Sequencing libraries of naive CD8 cells derived from approximately 20,000 to 1,000,000 sorted cells with 10%, 30% or 50% RNA. TCRdb redid the calling of the PCR reads with MiXCR, one entry per CDR3 protein. The sample shows hundreds of thousands of distinct CDR3 sequences, nearly 20% of them seen only once. This clonotype was detected many times. Germline lookup yields CDR1 SGHRS and CDR2 YFSETQ. The CDR3 runs to 14 residues. V lost 3 bases and J 1 base, leaving 10 bases between the germline ends.

The chain has TRBV5-1 and TRBJ1-1, with a possible D match to TRBD1 (5 bases). Input material: naive CD8+ T cells from blood, with Jurkat cell RNA spiked in. Indicated subset: FACS-sorted CD8+CD4-CCR7+CD45RA+ naive T cells. This clonotype originated in a human donor in good health. Some libraries in this study had Jurkat cell RNA spiked in. Here the CDR3 DNA reads TGCGCCAGCAGCTGGGACCGGGCGAACACTGAAGCTTTCTTT. This translates into CASSWDRANTEAFF.